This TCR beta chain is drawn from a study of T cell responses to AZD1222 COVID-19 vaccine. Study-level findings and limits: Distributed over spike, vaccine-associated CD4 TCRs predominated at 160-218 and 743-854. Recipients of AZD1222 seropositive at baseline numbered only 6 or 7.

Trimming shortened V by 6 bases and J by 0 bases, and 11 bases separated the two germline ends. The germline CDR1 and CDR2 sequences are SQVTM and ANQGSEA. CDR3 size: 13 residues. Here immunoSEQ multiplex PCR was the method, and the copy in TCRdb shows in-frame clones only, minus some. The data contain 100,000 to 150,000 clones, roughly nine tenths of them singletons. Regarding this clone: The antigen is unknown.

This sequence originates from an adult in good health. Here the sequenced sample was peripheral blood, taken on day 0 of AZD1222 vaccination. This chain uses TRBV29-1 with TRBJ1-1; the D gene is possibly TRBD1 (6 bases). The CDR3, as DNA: TGCAGCGTCTGGGGGGCCGTGAACACTGAAGCTTTCTTT. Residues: CSVWGAVNTEAFF.